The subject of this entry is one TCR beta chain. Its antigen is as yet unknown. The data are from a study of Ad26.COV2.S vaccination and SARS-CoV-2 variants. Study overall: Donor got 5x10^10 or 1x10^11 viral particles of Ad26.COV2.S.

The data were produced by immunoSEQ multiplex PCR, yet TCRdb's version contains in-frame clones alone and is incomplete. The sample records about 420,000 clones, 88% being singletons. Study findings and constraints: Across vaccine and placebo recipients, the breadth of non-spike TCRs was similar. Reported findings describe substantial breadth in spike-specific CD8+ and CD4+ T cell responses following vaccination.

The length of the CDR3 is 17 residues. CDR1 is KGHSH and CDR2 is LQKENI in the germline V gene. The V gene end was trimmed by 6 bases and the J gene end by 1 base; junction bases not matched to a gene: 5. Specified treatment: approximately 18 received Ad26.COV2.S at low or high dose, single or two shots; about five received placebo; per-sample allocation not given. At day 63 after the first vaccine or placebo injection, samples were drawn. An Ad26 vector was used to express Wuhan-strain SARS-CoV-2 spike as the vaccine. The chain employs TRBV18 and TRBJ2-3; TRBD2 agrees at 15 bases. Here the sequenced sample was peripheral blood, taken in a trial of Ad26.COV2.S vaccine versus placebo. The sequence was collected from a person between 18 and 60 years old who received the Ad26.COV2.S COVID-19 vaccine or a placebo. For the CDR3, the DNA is TGTGCCAGCTCCGGGACTAGCGGGGGGTTTCGCACAGATACGCAGTATTTT. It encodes CASSGTSGGFRTDTQYF.